This TCR beta chain was documented in a study of T cells in Graves' hyperthyroidism and ophthalmopathy. Regions amplified from RNA transcripts were the TCR beta CDR3 regions. The primer set for the first-round RT-PCR of the TCR CDR3 was HTBI. TCRdb reprocessed the multiplex PCR reads via MiXCR and lists one record per CDR3 protein. The sample lists under 350,000 distinct CDR3 sequences, 18% occurring once. Ten or more counts support this clonotype. The target antigen is unknown. There are 14 residues in the CDR3. V was clipped by 4 bases and J by 5 bases; unmatched bases: 1. The study, taken as a whole, reports: Ophthalmopathy and stable hyperthyroidism were separated by a 13 V-J model. In blood, most of the thyroid clonotypes expanded above 0.001 were also present.

Graves' hyperthyroidism qualified as stable when ophthalmopathy did not progress within 18 months. The authors took PBMCs from 10 ml fresh peripheral blood. This rearrangement joins TRBV12-3 or TRBV12-4 to TRBJ1-4; 10 bases fit TRBD1. The TCR sequence derives from a woman aged 45 to 65 with Graves' hyperthyroidism. Material for sequencing was blood. The CDR3, as DNA: TGTGCCAGCAGTTGGACAGGGGGGAATGAAAAACTGTTTTTT. It yields the protein CASSWTGGNEKLFF.